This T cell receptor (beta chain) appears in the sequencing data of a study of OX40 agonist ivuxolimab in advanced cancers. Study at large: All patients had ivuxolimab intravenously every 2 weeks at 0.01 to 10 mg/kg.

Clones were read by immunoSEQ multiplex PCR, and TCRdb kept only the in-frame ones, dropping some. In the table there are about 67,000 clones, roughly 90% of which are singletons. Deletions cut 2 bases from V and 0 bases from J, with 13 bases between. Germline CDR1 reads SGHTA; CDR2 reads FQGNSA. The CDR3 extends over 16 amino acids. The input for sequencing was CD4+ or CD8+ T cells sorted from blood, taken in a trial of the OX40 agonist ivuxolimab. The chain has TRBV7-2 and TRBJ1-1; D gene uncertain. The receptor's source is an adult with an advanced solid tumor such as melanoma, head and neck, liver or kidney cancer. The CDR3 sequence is CASSLRQRLMNTEAFF. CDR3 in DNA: TGTGCCAGCAGCTTAAGGCAGCGTCTCATGAACACTGAAGCTTTCTTT.